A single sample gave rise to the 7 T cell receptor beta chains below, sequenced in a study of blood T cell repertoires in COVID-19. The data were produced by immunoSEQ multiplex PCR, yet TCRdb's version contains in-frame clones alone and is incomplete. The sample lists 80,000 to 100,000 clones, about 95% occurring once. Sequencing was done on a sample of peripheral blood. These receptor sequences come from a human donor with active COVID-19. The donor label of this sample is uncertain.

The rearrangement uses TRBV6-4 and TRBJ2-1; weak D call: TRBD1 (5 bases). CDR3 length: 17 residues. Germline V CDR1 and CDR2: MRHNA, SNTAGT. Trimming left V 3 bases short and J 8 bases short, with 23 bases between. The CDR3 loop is CASSEDTSGEPRDEQFF. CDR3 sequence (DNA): TGTGCCAGCAGTGAGGACACTTCAGGTGAGCCCAGGGATGAGCAGTTCTTC.

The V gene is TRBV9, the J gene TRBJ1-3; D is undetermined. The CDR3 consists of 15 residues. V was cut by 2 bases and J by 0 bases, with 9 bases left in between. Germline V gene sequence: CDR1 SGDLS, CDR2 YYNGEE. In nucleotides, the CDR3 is TGTGCCAGCAGCGTCCGGGATTACTCTGGAAACACCATATATTTT. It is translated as CASSVRDYSGNTIYF.

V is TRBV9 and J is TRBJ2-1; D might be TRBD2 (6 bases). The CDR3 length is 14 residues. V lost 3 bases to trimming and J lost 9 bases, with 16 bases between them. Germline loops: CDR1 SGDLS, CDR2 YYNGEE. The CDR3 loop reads CASSEGTARVEQFF. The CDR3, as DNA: TGTGCCAGCAGCGAGGGGACTGCCAGGGTTGAGCAGTTCTTC.

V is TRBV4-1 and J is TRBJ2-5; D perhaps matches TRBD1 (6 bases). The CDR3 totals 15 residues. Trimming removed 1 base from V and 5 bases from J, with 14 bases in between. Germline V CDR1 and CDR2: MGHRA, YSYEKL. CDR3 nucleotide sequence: TGCGCCAGCAGCCAAGGTGGGGGCGGGTTTGAGACCCAGTACTTC. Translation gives CASSQGGGGFETQYF.

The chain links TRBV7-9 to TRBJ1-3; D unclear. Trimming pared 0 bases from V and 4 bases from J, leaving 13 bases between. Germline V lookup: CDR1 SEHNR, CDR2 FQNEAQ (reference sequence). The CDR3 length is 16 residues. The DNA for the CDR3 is TGTGCCAGCAGCTTAGCCGTGGGCAGCCTGGGAAACACCATATATTTT. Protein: CASSLAVGSLGNTIYF.

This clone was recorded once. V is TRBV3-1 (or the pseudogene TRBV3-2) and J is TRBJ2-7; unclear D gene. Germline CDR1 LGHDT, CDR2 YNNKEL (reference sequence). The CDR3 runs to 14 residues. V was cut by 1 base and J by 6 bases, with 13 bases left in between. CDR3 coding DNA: TGTGCCAGCAGCCAAGGGGCAGTATTAGGCGAGCAGTACTTC. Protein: CASSQGAVLGEQYF.

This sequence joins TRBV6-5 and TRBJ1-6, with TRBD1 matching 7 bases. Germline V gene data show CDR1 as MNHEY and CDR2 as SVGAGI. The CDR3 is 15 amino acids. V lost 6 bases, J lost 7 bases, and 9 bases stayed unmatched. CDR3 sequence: CASSRGQSRNSPLHF. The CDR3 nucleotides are TGTGCCAGCAGCCGGGGACAGAGTAGGAATTCACCCCTCCACTTT.